A single sample is the source of the 9 T cell receptor beta chains below, sequenced in a study of PD-1 blockade in classical Hodgkin lymphoma. Exposure to brentuximab vedotin varied, and each patient had relapsed following autologous stem cell transplantation. Profiling relied on immunoSEQ multiplex PCR, and the TCRdb table lists in-frame clones only, not all of them. The sample gives over 20,000 clones, 80% of which show up once; 6.7% is in the top ten. Sequences were derived from peripheral blood mononuclear cells (PBMCs), sampled at baseline. All receptors come from a human donor with classical Hodgkin lymphoma.

The chain joins TRBV4-1 to TRBJ1-1, with D unclear. V lost 0 bases and J lost 0, with 11 bases in between. CDR1 is MGHRA and CDR2 is YSYEKL in the germline V gene. The CDR3 is made up of 16 amino acids. The CDR3 DNA sequence: TGCGCCAGCAGCCAAGATCCGGCCGGAATGAACACTGAAGCTTTCTTT. This gives the protein CASSQDPAGMNTEAFF.

The chain couples TRBV11-2 to TRBJ2-7, with TRBD2 matching over 10 bases. V gave up 5 bases and J gave up 6 bases; unmatched junction bases: 10. There are 15 residues in the CDR3. Germline CDR1 is SGHAT and CDR2 is FQNNGV. CDR3 sequence: CASSTSGVGGSEQYF. CDR3 DNA: TGTGCCAGCAGCACTAGCGGGGTCGGGGGGAGCGAGCAGTACTTC.

This chain joins TRBV7-9 and TRBJ1-1; D is ambiguous. CDR1 is SEHNR, CDR2 FQNEAQ, per germline (reference sequence). Between the trimmed V and J ends, which lost 3 bases and 1 base, there was a span of 15 bases. The CDR3 contains 16 residues. The CDR3 nucleotides are TGTGCCAGCAGCTTCCCGAAAACAGCAGGGAACACTGAAGCTTTCTTT. It yields the protein CASSFPKTAGNTEAFF.

The chain employs TRBV28 and TRBJ2-7; either TRBD1 or TRBD2 may fit D (7 bases each). This CDR3 spans 14 amino acids. Per germline, CDR1 MDHEN and CDR2 SYDVKM. V was trimmed by 2 bases and J by 6 bases, leaving 14 bases between them. As DNA, the CDR3 is TGTGCCAGCAGTTTAACAGGGGAGGGGTTCGAGCAGTACTTC. It codes for CASSLTGEGFEQYF.

V is TRBV10-3 and J is TRBJ1-2; D is perhaps TRBD1 (5 bases). The V end lost 10 bases, the J end lost 4 bases, and 16 bases lay between the germline ends. The CDR3 extends over 13 amino acids. The germline V gene encodes CDR1 ENHRY and CDR2 SYGVKD. CDR3 protein: CATIAGTLYGYTF. The DNA for the CDR3 is TGTGCCACCATAGCCGGGACTCTCTATGGCTACACCTTC.

The V call is TRBV29-1, the J call TRBJ1-1, with 8 positions matching TRBD1. This CDR3 region has 16 residues. Germline V gene data show CDR1 as SQVTM and CDR2 as ANQGSEA. V was pared by 0 bases and J by 2 bases, with 8 bases of the junction left unmatched. CDR3 coding DNA: TGCAGCGTTGAAGACAGGGGGCGCGATCACAACACTGAAGCTTTCTTT. The encoded protein is CSVEDRGRDHNTEAFF.

This chain uses TRBV28 with TRBJ1-2; D call uncertain. Germline CDR1 is MDHEN and CDR2 is SYDVKM. CDR3 length: 13 residues. V was cut by 1 base and J by 3 bases, with 6 bases left in between. CDR3 in amino acids: CASSLLGYYGYTF. CDR3 sequence (DNA): TGTGCCAGCAGTTTATTAGGGTACTATGGCTACACCTTC.

The chain recombines TRBV27 with TRBJ1-1, with TRBD1 as a possible D gene (5 bases). CDR1 is MNHEY and CDR2 is SMNVEV in the germline V gene (reference sequence). Trimming stripped 2 bases from V and 3 bases from J, with 10 bases between. CDR3 size: 14 residues. This CDR3 is CASSLRGRYTEAFF. CDR3 nucleotides: TGTGCCAGCAGTTTAAGGGGACGGTACACTGAAGCTTTCTTT.

The table lists this clone with a count of one. The chain couples TRBV6-9 to TRBJ1-5; the D gene is possibly TRBD1 (5 bases). V was shortened by 5 bases and J by 1 base, with 18 bases between the two germline ends. The length of the CDR3 is 17 residues. Germline V gene data show CDR1 as MNHGY and CDR2 as SVAAGI. CDR3 sequence: CASSLMMGTESNQPQHF. DNA for the CDR3: TGTGCCAGCAGTCTTATGATGGGGACGGAGAGCAATCAGCCCCAGCATTTT.